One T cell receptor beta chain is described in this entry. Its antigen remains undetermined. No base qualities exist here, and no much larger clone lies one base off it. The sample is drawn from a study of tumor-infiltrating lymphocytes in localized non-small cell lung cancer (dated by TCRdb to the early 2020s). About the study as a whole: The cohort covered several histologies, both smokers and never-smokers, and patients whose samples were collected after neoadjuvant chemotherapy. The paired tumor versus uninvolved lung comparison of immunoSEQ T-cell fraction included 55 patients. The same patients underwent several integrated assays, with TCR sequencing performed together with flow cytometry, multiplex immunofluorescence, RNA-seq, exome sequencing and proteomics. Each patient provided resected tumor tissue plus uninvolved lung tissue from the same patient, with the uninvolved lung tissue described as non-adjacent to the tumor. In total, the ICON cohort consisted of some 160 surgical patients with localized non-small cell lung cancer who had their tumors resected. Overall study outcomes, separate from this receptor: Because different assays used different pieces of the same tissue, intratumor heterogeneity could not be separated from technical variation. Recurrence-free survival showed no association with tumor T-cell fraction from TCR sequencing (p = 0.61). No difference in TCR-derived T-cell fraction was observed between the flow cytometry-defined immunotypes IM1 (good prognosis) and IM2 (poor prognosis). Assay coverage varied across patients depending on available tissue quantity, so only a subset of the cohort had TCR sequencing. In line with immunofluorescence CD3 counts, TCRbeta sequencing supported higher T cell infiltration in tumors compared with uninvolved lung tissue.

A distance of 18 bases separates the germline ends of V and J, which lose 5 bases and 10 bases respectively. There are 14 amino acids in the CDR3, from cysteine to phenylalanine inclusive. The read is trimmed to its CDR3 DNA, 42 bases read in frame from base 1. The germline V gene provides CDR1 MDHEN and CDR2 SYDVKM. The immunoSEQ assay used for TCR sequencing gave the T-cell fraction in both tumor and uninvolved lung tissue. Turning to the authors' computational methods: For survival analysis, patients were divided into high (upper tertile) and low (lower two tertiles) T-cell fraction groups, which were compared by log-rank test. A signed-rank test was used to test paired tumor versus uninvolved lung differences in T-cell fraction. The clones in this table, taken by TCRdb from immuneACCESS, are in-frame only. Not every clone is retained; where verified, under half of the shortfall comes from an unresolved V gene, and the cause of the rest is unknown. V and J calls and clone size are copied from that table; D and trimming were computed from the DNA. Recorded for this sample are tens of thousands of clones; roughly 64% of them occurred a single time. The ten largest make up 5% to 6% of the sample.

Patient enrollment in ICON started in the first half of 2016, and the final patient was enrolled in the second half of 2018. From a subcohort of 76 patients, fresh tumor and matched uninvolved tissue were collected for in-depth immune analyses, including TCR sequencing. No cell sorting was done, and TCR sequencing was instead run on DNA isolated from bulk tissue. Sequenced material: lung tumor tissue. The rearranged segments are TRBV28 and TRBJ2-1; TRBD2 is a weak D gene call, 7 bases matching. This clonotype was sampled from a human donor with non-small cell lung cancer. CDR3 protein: CASSLMRGGWEQFF. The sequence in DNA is TGTGCCAGCAGTCTAATGAGGGGGGGCTGGGAGCAGTTCTTC.